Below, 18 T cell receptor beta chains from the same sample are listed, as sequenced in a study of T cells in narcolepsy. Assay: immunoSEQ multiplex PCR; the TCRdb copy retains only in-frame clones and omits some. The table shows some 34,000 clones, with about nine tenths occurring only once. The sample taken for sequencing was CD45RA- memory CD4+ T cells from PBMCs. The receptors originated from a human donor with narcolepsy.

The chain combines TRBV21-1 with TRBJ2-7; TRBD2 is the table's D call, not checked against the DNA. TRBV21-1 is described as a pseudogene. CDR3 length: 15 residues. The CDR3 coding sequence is TGTGCCAGCAGCAAAAGGGAGGGAGCAACTTACGAGCAGTACTTC. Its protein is CASSKREGATYEQYF.

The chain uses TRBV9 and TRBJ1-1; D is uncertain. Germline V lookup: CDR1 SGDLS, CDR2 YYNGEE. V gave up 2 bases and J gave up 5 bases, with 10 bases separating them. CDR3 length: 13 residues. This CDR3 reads CASSVWRGTEAFF. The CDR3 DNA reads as TGTGCCAGCAGCGTGTGGCGAGGTACTGAAGCTTTCTTT.

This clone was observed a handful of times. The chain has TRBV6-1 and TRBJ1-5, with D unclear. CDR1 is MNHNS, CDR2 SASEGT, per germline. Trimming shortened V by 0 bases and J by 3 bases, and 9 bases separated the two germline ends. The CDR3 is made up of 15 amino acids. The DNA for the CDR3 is TGTGCCAGCAGTGAAGCTGGAGGTTACAATCAGCCCCAGCATTTT. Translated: CASSEAGGYNQPQHF.

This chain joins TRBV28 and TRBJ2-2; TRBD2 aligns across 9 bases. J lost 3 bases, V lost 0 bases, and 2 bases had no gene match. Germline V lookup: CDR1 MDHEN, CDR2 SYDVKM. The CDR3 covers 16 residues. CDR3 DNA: TGTGCCAGCAGTTTATGGCGGGAGGGCGACACCGGGGAGCTGTTTTTT. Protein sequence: CASSLWREGDTGELFF.

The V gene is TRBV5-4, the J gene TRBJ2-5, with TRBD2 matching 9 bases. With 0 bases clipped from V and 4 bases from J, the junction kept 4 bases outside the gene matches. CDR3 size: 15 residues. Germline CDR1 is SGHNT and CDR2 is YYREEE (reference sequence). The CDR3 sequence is CASSLEAGGGETQYF. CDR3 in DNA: TGTGCCAGCAGCTTGGAGGCGGGAGGGGGAGAGACCCAGTACTTC. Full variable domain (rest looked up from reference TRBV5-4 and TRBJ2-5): ETGVTQSPTHLIKTRGQQVTLRCSSQSGHNTVSWYQQALGQGPQFIFQYYREEENGRGNFPPRFSGLQFPNYSSELNVNALELDDSALYLCASSLEAGGGETQYFGPGTRLLVL.

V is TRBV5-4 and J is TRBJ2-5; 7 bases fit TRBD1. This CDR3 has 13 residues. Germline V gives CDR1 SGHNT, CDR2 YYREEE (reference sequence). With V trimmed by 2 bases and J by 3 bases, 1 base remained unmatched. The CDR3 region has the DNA TGTGCCAGCAGCTTAGACAGGGAAGAGACCCAGTACTTC. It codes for CASSLDREETQYF.

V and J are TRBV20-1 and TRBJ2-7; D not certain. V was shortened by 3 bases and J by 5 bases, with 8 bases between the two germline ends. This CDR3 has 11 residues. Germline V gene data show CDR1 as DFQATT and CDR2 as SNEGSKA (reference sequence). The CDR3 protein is CSASNGHEQYF. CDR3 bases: TGCAGTGCTAGCAACGGTCACGAGCAGTACTTC.

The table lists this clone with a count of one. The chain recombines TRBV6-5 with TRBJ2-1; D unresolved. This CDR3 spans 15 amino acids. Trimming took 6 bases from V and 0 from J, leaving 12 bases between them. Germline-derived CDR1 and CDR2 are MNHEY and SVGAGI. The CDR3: CASSPDWSSYNEQFF. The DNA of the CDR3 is TGTGCCAGCAGCCCCGATTGGAGCTCCTACAATGAGCAGTTCTTC.

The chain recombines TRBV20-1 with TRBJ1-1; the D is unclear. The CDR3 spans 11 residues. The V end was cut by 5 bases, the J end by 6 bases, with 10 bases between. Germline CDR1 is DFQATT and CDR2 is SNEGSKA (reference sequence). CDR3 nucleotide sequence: TGCAGTGCTTTAGATTACCCTGAAGCTTTCTTT. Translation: CSALDYPEAFF.

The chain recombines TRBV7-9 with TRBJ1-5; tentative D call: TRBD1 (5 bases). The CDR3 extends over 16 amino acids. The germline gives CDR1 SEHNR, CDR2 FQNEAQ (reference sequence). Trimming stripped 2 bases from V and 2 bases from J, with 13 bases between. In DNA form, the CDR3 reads TGTGCCAGCAGCTTAAGCTGGGGCAGCGGCAATCAGCCCCAGCATTTT. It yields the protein CASSLSWGSGNQPQHF.

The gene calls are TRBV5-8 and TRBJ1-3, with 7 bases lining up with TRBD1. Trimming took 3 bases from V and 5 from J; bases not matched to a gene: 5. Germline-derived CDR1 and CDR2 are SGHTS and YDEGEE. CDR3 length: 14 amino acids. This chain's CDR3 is CASSSGQFRNTIYF. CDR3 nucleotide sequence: TGTGCCAGCAGCTCGGGACAGTTTAGAAACACCATATATTTT.

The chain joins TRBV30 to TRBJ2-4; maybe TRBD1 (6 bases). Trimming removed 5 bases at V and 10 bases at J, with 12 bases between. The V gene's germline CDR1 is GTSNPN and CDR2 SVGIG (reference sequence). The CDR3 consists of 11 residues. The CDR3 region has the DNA TGTGCCTGGTCGACTGACAGGATTCAGTACTTC. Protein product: CAWSTDRIQYF.

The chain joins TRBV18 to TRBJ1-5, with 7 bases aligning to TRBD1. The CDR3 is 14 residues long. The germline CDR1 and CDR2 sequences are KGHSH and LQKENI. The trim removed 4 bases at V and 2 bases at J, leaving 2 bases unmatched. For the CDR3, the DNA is TGTGCCAGCTCACTTGGGACAGGCAATCAGCCCCAGCATTTT. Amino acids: CASSLGTGNQPQHF.

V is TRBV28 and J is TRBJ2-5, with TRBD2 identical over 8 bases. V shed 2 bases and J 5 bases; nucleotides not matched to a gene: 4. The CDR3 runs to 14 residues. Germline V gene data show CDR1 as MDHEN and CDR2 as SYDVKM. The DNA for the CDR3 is TGTGCCAGCAGTTTACCCGGGGGGGCCGAGACCCAGTACTTC. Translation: CASSLPGGAETQYF.

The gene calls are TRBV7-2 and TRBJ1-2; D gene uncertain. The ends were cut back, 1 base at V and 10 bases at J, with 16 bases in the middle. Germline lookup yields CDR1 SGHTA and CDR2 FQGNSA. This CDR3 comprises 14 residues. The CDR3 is CASSLGTVVTDYTF. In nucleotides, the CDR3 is TGTGCCAGCAGCTTAGGGACGGTGGTTACTGACTACACCTTC.

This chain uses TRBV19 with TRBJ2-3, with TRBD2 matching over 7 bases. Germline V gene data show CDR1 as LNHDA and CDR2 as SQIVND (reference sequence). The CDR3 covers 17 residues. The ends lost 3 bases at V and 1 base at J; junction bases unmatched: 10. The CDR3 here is CASSIRGRSGGTDTQYF. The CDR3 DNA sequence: TGTGCCAGTAGTATTCGGGGGAGGAGCGGGGGCACAGATACGCAGTATTTT.

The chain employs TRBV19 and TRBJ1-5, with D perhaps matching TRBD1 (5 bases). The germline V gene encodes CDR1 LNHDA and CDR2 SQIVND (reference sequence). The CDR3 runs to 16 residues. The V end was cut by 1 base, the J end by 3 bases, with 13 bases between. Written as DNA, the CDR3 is TGTGCCAGTAGTATAGGTGGGGCAGCGTTCAATCAGCCCCAGCATTTT. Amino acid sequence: CASSIGGAAFNQPQHF.

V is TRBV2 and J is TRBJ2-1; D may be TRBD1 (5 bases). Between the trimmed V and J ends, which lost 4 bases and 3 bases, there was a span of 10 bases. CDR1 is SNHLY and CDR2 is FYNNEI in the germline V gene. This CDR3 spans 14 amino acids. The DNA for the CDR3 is TGTGCCAGCAGTGCCGGACACAACTACAATGAGCAGTTCTTC. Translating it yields CASSAGHNYNEQFF. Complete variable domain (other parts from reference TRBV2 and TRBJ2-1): EPEVTQTPSHQVTQMGQEVILRCVPISNHLYFYWYRQILGQKVEFLVSFYNNEISEKSEIFDDQFSVERPDGSNFTLKIRSTKLEDSAMYFCASSAGHNYNEQFFGPGTRLTVL.